This TCR beta chain was found in a study of regulatory T cells in long-lasting Graves disease. Study background: With positive TSH receptor antibodies and over 5 years of antithyroid drugs, Graves' disease was considered persistent. Study-level findings and limits: For persistent Graves' patients, TCR diversity was lower than for newly diagnosed ones. Persistent disease favored TRBV28, TRBJ1-2 and TRBJ2-5.

V was shortened by 4 bases and J by 2 bases, with 24 bases between the two germline ends. The CDR3 sequence is 18 residues long. Germline-derived CDR1 and CDR2 are LGHDT and YNNKEL (reference sequence). The authors built TCR beta libraries using iRepertoire HTBI primers and Arm-PCR of CDR3 regions. TCRdb ran MiXCR on the multiplex PCR reads and lists one entry per CDR3 protein. The sample yields a few hundred thousand distinct CDR3 sequences, around 24% seen once. Of note for this clonotype: Its antigen is not identified.

As for time point: persistent/refractory GD, antithyroid drugs over 5 years with positive TRAb. Construction of the TCR library relied on RNA isolated from PBMCs. Guidelines of the American Thyroid Association were used to diagnose Graves' disease. This receptor was identified in a female donor with Graves disease. The sequenced sample was peripheral blood mononuclear cells (PBMCs), obtained when the disease was refractory, from a patient treated with antithyroid drugs. The rearrangement links TRBV3-1 to TRBJ2-7; TRBD1 might be the D (7 bases). CDR3 amino acids: CASSPSGGTPGPPYEQYF. For the CDR3, the DNA is TGTGCCAGCAGCCCATCAGGGGGGACTCCGGGCCCGCCCTACGAGCAGTACTTC.